The clone carrying this T cell receptor (beta chain) was seen a handful of times. The CDR3 length is 13 residues. V lost 0 bases and J lost 1, with 6 bases in between. The V gene's germline CDR1 is GTSNPN and CDR2 SVGIG (reference sequence). Sequenced by immunoSEQ multiplex PCR; TCRdb stores in-frame clones only, minus some. The sample shows tens of thousands of clones, 86% of them seen only once. The sample comes from a study of pediatric ulcerative colitis. Input material: blood. The receptor was derived from a boy under 18 with severe ulcerative colitis. This sequence joins TRBV30 and TRBJ1-1; D gene ambiguous. The CDR3 spells CAWSVGPNTEAFF. CDR3 nucleotides: TGTGCCTGGAGTGTAGGCCCGAACACTGAAGCTTTCTTT.